What follows is one T cell receptor (beta chain) and its context. The target antigen is unknown. The CDR3 spans 14 residues. Germline V lookup: CDR1 LGHDT, CDR2 YNNKEL (reference sequence). The V and J ends lost 2 bases and 6 bases, in that order; junction bases with no gene match: 4. These data come from a study of T cell responses to AZD1222 COVID-19 vaccine. Study as a whole: Second-dose groups at about 4 or about 12 weeks were pooled. Findings and caveats of the study: Unmutated variant regions are reportedly the target of nearly half of TCRs that are spike-specific. Researchers took repertoire samples only after the peak T cell response had come. Dominant CD4 TCR responses targeted spike regions 160-218 and 743-854.

Some clones are missing from TCRdb's copy, which holds only in-frame ones; the method was immunoSEQ multiplex PCR. Of about 150,000 clones in the sample, roughly 90% were seen once. The clonotype originates from an adult in good health. This chain connects TRBV3-1 (or the pseudogene TRBV3-2) to TRBJ1-1; 9 bases map to TRBD1. The sample consisted of peripheral blood, taken on day 0 of AZD1222 vaccination. The CDR3, as DNA: TGTGCCAGCAGCCAACCGGGACAGGGCGCTGAAGCTTTCTTT. Translation gives CASSQPGQGAEAFF.